Presented here are 30 T cell receptor beta chains from one specimen sequenced in a study of blood T cell repertoires in COVID-19. The assay was immunoSEQ multiplex PCR, and TCRdb's table has in-frame clones only and misses some. In the table there are approximately 130,000 clones, roughly 79% of which are singletons. Sequencing was performed on peripheral blood. Every receptor here comes from a man older than 75 with acute or convalescent COVID-19.

This clone was seen a single time. V is TRBV3-1 (or the pseudogene TRBV3-2) and J is TRBJ1-1; no clear D. Trimming removed 1 base at V and 9 bases at J, with 15 bases between. The CDR3 has 14 amino acids. Germline V gene sequence: CDR1 LGHDT, CDR2 YNNKEL (reference sequence). CDR3 nucleotide sequence: TGTGCCAGCAGCCAAGTTGCGGGAATCATGAAAGCTTTCTTT. This codes for CASSQVAGIMKAFF.

The CDR3, as DNA: TGTGCCAGCAATTTGCCGAGCTCCTATAATTCACCCCTCCACTTT. Translation: CASNLPSSYNSPLHF. The chain joins TRBV2 to TRBJ1-6; the D is unclear. Deletions cut 7 bases from V and 0 bases from J, with 10 bases between. CDR3 length: 15 residues. Germline V CDR1 and CDR2: SNHLY, FYNNEI.

The chain couples TRBV7-9 to TRBJ2-7, with 9 bases matching TRBD1. The germline V gene has CDR1 SEHNR and CDR2 FQNEAQ (reference sequence). Trimming removed 7 bases from V and 2 bases from J; junction bases left unmatched: 9. The CDR3 spans 15 residues. In nucleotides, the CDR3 is TGTGCCAGCAATGATCCGGGACAGGGAACCTACGAGCAGTACTTC. Translated: CASNDPGQGTYEQYF.

CDR3 coding DNA: TGTGCCAGCTCACCAGGACAGGGGGCTGTCTGGGAGCAGTACTTC. Residues: CASSPGQGAVWEQYF. This chain joins TRBV18 and TRBJ2-7, with 11 bases identical to TRBD1. Germline V lookup: CDR1 KGHSH, CDR2 LQKENI. J gave up 7 bases and V 2 bases, and 7 bases lay outside the gene matches. This CDR3 spans 15 amino acids.

This rearrangement joins TRBV6-1 to TRBJ2-5; no definite D call. The CDR3 totals 11 residues. Germline V gene lookup returns CDR1 MNHNS and CDR2 SASEGT. V was pared by 2 bases and J by 5 bases, with 3 bases between. In nucleotides, the CDR3 is TGTGCCAGCAGTGAATATGAGACCCAGTACTTC. As protein: CASSEYETQYF.

The count of this clone is one. The chain has TRBV7-9 and TRBJ2-5; TRBD1 matches at 7 bases. Germline V gene sequence: CDR1 SEHNR, CDR2 FQNEAQ (reference sequence). The CDR3 totals 17 residues. The junction had 10 bases not matched to a gene; V was cut back by 0 bases and J by 3 bases. CDR3 bases: TGTGCCAGCAGCTTAGCGAAAGGGGACAGCGGAAAAGAGACCCAGTACTTC. Its protein product is CASSLAKGDSGKETQYF. Combining the CDR3 with reference TRBV7-9 and TRBJ2-5 gives the whole variable domain DTGVSQNPRHKITKRGQNVTFRCDPISEHNRLYWYRQTLGQGPEFLTYFQNEAQLEKSRLLSDRFSAERPKGSFSTLEIQRTEQGDSAMYLCASSLAKGDSGKETQYFGPGTRLLVL.

The genes are TRBV6-5 and TRBJ1-2; maybe TRBD1 (5 bases). The CDR3 has 11 amino acids. Germline CDR1 and CDR2: MNHEY and SVGAGI. The V and J ends lost 6 bases and 7 bases respectively, with 9 bases between them. The CDR3 DNA sequence: TGTGCCAGCAGACCAGGGTTTGGCTACACCTTC. Translated, it gives CASRPGFGYTF.

The chain joins TRBV28 to TRBJ1-1; a weak D match, TRBD1 (5 bases). Deletions cut 6 bases from V and 4 bases from J, with 15 bases between. There are 14 residues in the CDR3. CDR1 MDHEN and CDR2 SYDVKM come from the germline V gene. CDR3 amino acids: CASRPGGGGTEAFF. For the CDR3, the DNA is TGTGCCAGCAGACCCGGGGGTGGGGGCACTGAAGCTTTCTTT.

The rearrangement joins TRBV5-4 to TRBJ2-5, with 7 bases fitting TRBD1. This CDR3 contains 15 residues. After removal of 0 bases from V and 5 bases from J, the junction contained 7 bases not matched to a gene. Germline CDR1 reads SGHNT; CDR2 reads YYREEE (reference sequence). The CDR3 nucleotides are TGTGCCAGCAGCTTGGAGACAGGGATTCAGGAGACCCAGTACTTC. Translated, it gives CASSLETGIQETQYF. Drawing the rest from reference TRBV5-4 and TRBJ2-5, the complete variable domain is ETGVTQSPTHLIKTRGQQVTLRCSSQSGHNTVSWYQQALGQGPQFIFQYYREEENGRGNFPPRFSGLQFPNYSSELNVNALELDDSALYLCASSLETGIQETQYFGPGTRLLVL.

This CDR3 is CASSFGSRDEQFF. CDR3 DNA sequence: TGTGCCAGCAGCTTTGGATCGAGGGATGAGCAGTTCTTC. V is TRBV5-6 and J is TRBJ2-1; D is perhaps TRBD2 (5 bases). Germline V gives CDR1 SGHDT, CDR2 YYEEEE. V was clipped by 2 bases and J by 8 bases, with 11 bases between them. The CDR3 loop spans 13 amino acids.

The CDR3 is CASSLAQGAYNEQFF. The CDR3 coding sequence is TGTGCCAGCAGCTTAGCACAGGGGGCCTACAATGAGCAGTTCTTC. This sequence joins TRBV7-2 and TRBJ2-1; 8 bases fit TRBD1. The CDR3 contains 15 residues. V shed 0 bases and J 2 bases; nucleotides not matched to a gene: 0. Per the germline V gene, CDR1 is SGHTA and CDR2 is FQGNSA.

The chain uses TRBV7-6 and TRBJ2-5; 9 bases are shared with TRBD2. The germline CDR1 and CDR2 sequences are SGHVS and FNYEAQ. After removal of 1 base from V and 5 bases from J, the junction contained 8 bases not matched to a gene. This CDR3 has 16 amino acids. CDR3 region: CASSLDWTSVRETQYF. The CDR3 nucleotides read TGTGCCAGCAGCTTAGACTGGACTAGCGTTAGGGAGACCCAGTACTTC.

The chain combines TRBV6-5 with TRBJ2-1; D is possibly TRBD2 (7 bases). CDR1 is MNHEY and CDR2 is SVGAGI in the germline V gene. The V and J ends lost 0 bases and 4 bases respectively, with 13 bases between them. The CDR3 runs 16 residues. CDR3 nucleotides: TGTGCCAGCAGTTACTCGAGTGGGGGGGCATACAATGAGCAGTTCTTC. This encodes CASSYSSGGAYNEQFF.

The rearrangement joins TRBV19 to TRBJ1-1, with D unresolved. CDR3 length: 13 amino acids. Between the trimmed V and J ends, which lost 3 bases and 1 base, there was a span of 6 bases. Germline CDR1 and CDR2: LNHDA and SQIVND (reference sequence). The CDR3 region is CASSMGGNTEAFF. CDR3 nucleotides: TGTGCCAGTAGTATGGGAGGGAACACTGAAGCTTTCTTT. Full variable domain (missing parts from reference TRBV19 and TRBJ1-1): DGGITQSPKYLFRKEGQNVTLSCEQNLNHDAMYWYRQDPGQGLRLIYYSQIVNDFQKGDIAEGYSVSREKKESFPLTVTSAQKNPTAFYLCASSMGGNTEAFFGQGTRLTVV.

V gene TRBV3-1 (or the pseudogene TRBV3-2) combines with J gene TRBJ2-1; D is perhaps TRBD2 (5 bases). V lost 5 bases to trimming and J lost 5 bases, with 19 bases between them. CDR1 and CDR2 (germline): LGHDT, YNNKEL (reference sequence). The CDR3 extends over 16 amino acids. The CDR3 DNA reads as TGTGCCAGCAGCGCCACGCTAGCCCGCAAAGACAATGAGCAGTTCTTC. Translation gives CASSATLARKDNEQFF.

The J gene is TRBJ2-2, the V gene TRBV7-9; 8 bases line up with TRBD1. V shed 5 bases, J shed 1 base, and the junction held 6 bases outside the gene matches. CDR3 length equals 16 residues. Germline values: CDR1 SEHNR, CDR2 FQNEAQ (reference sequence). The DNA for the CDR3 is TGTGCCAGCAGCAAGACAGGGGTTCTGAACACCGGGGAGCTGTTTTTT. This codes for CASSKTGVLNTGELFF.

The chain links TRBV20-1 to TRBJ1-1; tentative D call: TRBD1 (6 bases). V shed 3 bases and J shed 1 base, with 9 bases lying between them. There are 13 residues in the CDR3. Germline V gene sequence: CDR1 DFQATT, CDR2 SNEGSKA (reference sequence). The CDR3 DNA sequence: TGCAGTGCTAGTGGGACAAGGAACACTGAAGCTTTCTTT. This translates into CSASGTRNTEAFF.

The chain combines TRBV5-1 with TRBJ1-1; possibly TRBD1 for D (6 bases). Germline values: CDR1 SGHRS, CDR2 YFSETQ. Deletions cut 4 bases from V and 2 bases from J, with 12 bases between. The CDR3 is 14 amino acids. The CDR3 loop is CASSKGTTNTEAFF. Here the CDR3 DNA reads TGCGCCAGCAGCAAAGGGACAACCAACACTGAAGCTTTCTTT.

The V gene is TRBV9, the J gene TRBJ2-7; D may be TRBD1 (6 bases). CDR1 is SGDLS, CDR2 YYNGEE, per germline. This CDR3 has 20 amino acids. With 5 bases removed from V and 0 bases from J, the gap between germline ends came to 30 bases. In DNA form, the CDR3 reads TGTGCCAGCAGACCTCGATTCCGGACAGACCCGCGGATGAACTCCTACGAGCAGTACTTC. This translates into CASRPRFRTDPRMNSYEQYF.

The V and J genes are TRBV6-1 and TRBJ2-7; TRBD2 agrees at 7 bases. V trimming: 3 bases; J trimming: 4 bases; junction bases outside the gene matches: 6. The CDR3 spans 14 residues. Germline assignment: CDR1 MNHNS and CDR2 SASEGT. The CDR3 here is CASSDRGEVYEQYF. DNA for the CDR3: TGTGCCAGCAGTGATCGGGGGGAAGTATACGAGCAGTACTTC.

In this sample, this clone turned up a few times. This chain connects TRBV7-2 to TRBJ2-1; 11 positions agree with TRBD2. CDR1 and CDR2 (germline): SGHTA, FQGNSA. This CDR3 spans 15 amino acids. V shed 5 bases, J shed 7 bases, and the junction held 7 bases outside the gene matches. The CDR3 here is CASSVSGGAKNEQFF. CDR3 nucleotide sequence: TGTGCCAGCAGCGTTAGCGGGGGGGCCAAGAATGAGCAGTTCTTC.

The CDR3 loop reads CASSAGGSNYGYTF. In DNA, the CDR3 is TGTGCCAGCAGTGCGGGGGGATCTAACTATGGCTACACCTTC. The chain uses TRBV2 and TRBJ1-2, with a possible D match to TRBD1 (5 bases). Germline V CDR1 and CDR2: SNHLY, FYNNEI. The V and J ends lost 4 bases and 0 bases respectively, with 9 bases between them. The CDR3 spans 14 residues.

V and J are TRBV4-1 and TRBJ2-7, with D possibly matching TRBD1 (5 bases). The germline V gene encodes CDR1 MGHRA and CDR2 YSYEKL. The V end was cut by 7 bases, the J end by 0 bases, with 16 bases between. The CDR3 is 15 residues long. In nucleotides, the CDR3 is TGCGCCAGCACGGAACAGGAAAAAGGCTCCTACGAGCAGTACTTC. Translation: CASTEQEKGSYEQYF.

The chain couples TRBV5-1 to TRBJ2-1; 12 nucleotides align to TRBD1. Germline V CDR1 and CDR2: SGHRS, YFSETQ. This CDR3 comprises 16 residues. Germline trimming cut 2 bases from V and 9 bases from J; bases unmatched to any gene: 9. The CDR3 sequence is CASSFYPGQGAAEQFF. CDR3 in DNA: TGCGCCAGCAGCTTTTACCCGGGACAGGGGGCAGCTGAGCAGTTCTTC.

Turning to this clone: At the DNA level, this CDR3 is encoded by other sequences in the same sample as well. CDR3 in DNA: TGTGCCAGCAGCTTAGCTGGGACAGACTACAATGAGCAGTTCTTC. It codes for CASSLAGTDYNEQFF. J is TRBJ2-1 and V is TRBV7-2, with 7 bases matching TRBD1. The CDR3 runs 15 residues. The germline V gene encodes CDR1 SGHTA and CDR2 FQGNSA. Losses at the gene ends were 0 bases for V and 3 bases for J; bases not matched to a gene: 2.

The V call is TRBV18, the J call TRBJ2-7; tentatively, D is TRBD2 (5 bases). The CDR3 consists of 16 residues. Germline V gives CDR1 KGHSH, CDR2 LQKENI. V was cut by 3 bases and J by 2 bases, with 17 bases left in between. The CDR3 protein is CASSPNSGFTTYEQYF. Written as DNA, the CDR3 is TGTGCCAGCTCACCGAACTCGGGATTTACTACCTACGAGCAGTACTTC.

V gene TRBV19 combines with J gene TRBJ2-5, with 9 bases aligning to TRBD2. J gave up 5 bases and V 4 bases, and 8 bases lay outside the gene matches. In germline, CDR1 is LNHDA, CDR2 SQIVND (reference sequence). The CDR3 covers 15 residues. The CDR3 DNA follows: TGTGCCAGTAGTACCACGATAGCGGGGGTGGAGACCCAGTACTTC. Translated, it gives CASSTTIAGVETQYF.

This clone was seen more than once but under ten times. The chain joins TRBV20-1 to TRBJ2-7, with 8 bases aligning to TRBD1. Trimming cost V 3 bases and J 6 bases; bases outside gene matches: 10. The germline V gene encodes CDR1 DFQATT and CDR2 SNEGSKA (reference sequence). The CDR3 length is 14 residues. The CDR3 protein is CSASTGQGVSEQYF. As DNA, the CDR3 is TGCAGTGCTAGTACCGGACAGGGAGTGAGCGAGCAGTACTTC.

The V and J genes are TRBV7-9 and TRBJ2-3; 7 bases align to TRBD1. The J segment lost 10 bases and the V segment lost 5 bases, leaving 21 bases of the junction unmatched. CDR3 size: 17 residues. Germline V CDR1 and CDR2: SEHNR, FQNEAQ (reference sequence). This CDR3 is CASSVYLDRTRQGAQYF. CDR3 coding DNA: TGTGCCAGCAGCGTCTATCTGGACAGGACACGCCAAGGCGCGCAGTATTTT.

The J gene is TRBJ2-3, the V gene TRBV5-1, with TRBD2 as a possible D gene (6 bases). V lost 6 bases to trimming and J lost 7 bases, with 12 bases between them. The germline gives CDR1 SGHRS, CDR2 YFSETQ. The CDR3 consists of 12 residues. DNA for the CDR3: TGCGCCAGCACCCCGGAGGGAAATACGCAGTATTTT. Amino acid sequence: CASTPEGNTQYF.